This entry describes one TCR beta chain. The data derive from a study of shared clonotypes between healthy human individuals. The V and J ends lost 6 bases and 0 bases respectively, with 15 bases between them. There are 16 residues in the CDR3. Germline CDR1 KGHSH, CDR2 LQKENI. Measured with immunoSEQ multiplex PCR; TCRdb has only the in-frame clones, and not every one. The profile shows approximately 530,000 clones, approximately 95% of them singletons. Sequencing was carried out using naive CD4+ T cells sorted from blood. Stated subset: CD45RA+ positively selected. This clonotype was sampled from a woman aged 30 to 39 in good health. V gene TRBV18 combines with J gene TRBJ1-3, with D tentatively TRBD1 (6 bases). The CDR3 region has the DNA TGTGCCAGCTCTCCCGGAGGGGGAGTCTCTGGAAACACCATATATTTT. Protein product: CASSPGGGVSGNTIYF.